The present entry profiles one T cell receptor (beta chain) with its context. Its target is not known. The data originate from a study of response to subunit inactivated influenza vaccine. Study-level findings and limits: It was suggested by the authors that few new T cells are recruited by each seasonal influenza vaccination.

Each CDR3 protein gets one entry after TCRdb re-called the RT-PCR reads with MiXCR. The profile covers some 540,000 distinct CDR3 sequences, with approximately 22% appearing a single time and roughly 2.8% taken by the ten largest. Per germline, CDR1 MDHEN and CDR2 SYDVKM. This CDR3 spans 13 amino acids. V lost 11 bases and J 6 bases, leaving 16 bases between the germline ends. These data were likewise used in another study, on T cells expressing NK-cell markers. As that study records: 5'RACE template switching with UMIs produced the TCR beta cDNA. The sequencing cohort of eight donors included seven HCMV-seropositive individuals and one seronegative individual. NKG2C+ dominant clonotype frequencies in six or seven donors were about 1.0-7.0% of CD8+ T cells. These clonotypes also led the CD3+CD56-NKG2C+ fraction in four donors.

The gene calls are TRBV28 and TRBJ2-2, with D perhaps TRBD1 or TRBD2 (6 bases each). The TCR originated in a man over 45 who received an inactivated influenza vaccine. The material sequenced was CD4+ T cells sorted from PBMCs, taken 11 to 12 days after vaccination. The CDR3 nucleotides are TGTGCCGCCCGGGGGCTGGTCCCCGGGGAGCTGTTTTTT. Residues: CAARGLVPGELFF.